The clone carrying this T cell receptor (beta chain) came up a few times. Combining a sample-barcoded 5' primer with a J-beta primer mix, a second PCR ran for about 6 to 12 cycles. TCRdb called the 5' RACE reads again in MiXCR, with one record for every CDR3 protein. This sample has roughly 900,000 distinct CDR3 sequences, with roughly 43% found just once. The data are from a study of blood T cells in healthy people across ages. V was pared by 0 bases and J by 1 base, with 7 bases of the junction left unmatched. CDR1 and CDR2 from the germline V gene are LGHNA and YSLEER. The length of the CDR3 is 18 residues.

The sample was blood. V and J are TRBV4-3 and TRBJ2-1; 9 nucleotides agree with TRBD1. The sequence was obtained from a man younger than 40 in good health. CDR3 in DNA: TGCGCCAGCAGCCAAGAGCTGGCCGGGACAGGGTCCTACAATGAGCAGTTCTTC. Its protein product is CASSQELAGTGSYNEQFF.